The rows below give T cell receptor beta chains drawn from one sample of a study of shared clonotypes between healthy human individuals. The table came from immunoSEQ multiplex PCR; TCRdb's copy has only in-frame clones and leaves some out. The sample contains about 680,000 clones, less than 85% of which appear only once. The material sequenced was memory CD4+ T cells sorted from blood. The receptors here all came from a woman aged 30 to 39 in good health. Each CDR3 is given with its conserved first and last residue. Each record gives: V gene, CDR3 protein.

v_gene: TRBV9
CDR3aa: CASSGGPTNGYTF

v_gene: TRBV7-8
CDR3aa: CASSAPGQGSGELFF

v_gene: TRBV7-9
CDR3aa: CASSLLLAGINEQFF

v_gene: TRBV21-1
CDR3aa: CASSKGASRDRGLKGNQPQHF

v_gene: TRBV4-1
CDR3aa: CASSHLPNEKLFF

v_gene: TRBV27
CDR3aa: CASTPRLGQRTSGTYNEQFF

v_gene: TRBV11-1
CDR3aa: CASSPEPVGTQYF

v_gene: TRBV7-8
CDR3aa: CASSLSEGQQPQHF

v_gene: TRBV5-1
CDR3aa: CASSLIMGEETQYF

v_gene: TRBV18
CDR3aa: CASSPGGSETQYF

v_gene: TRBV5-1
CDR3aa: CASSGGPDNEQFF

v_gene: TRBV5-1
CDR3aa: CASSPEGGDSGNTIYF

v_gene: TRBV28
CDR3aa: CASSSFDPTDEQYF

v_gene: TRBV6-6
CDR3aa: CASSPGREETQYF

v_gene: TRBV4-1
CDR3aa: CASSQGQGVSYGYTF

v_gene: TRBV4-1
CDR3aa: CASSQDGTLYGYTF

v_gene: TRBV4-1
CDR3aa: CASSQDPGTKSYEQYF

v_gene: TRBV7-9
CDR3aa: CASRGLLGQVSGPDTQYF

v_gene: TRBV5-1
CDR3aa: CASVPEGADEQFF

v_gene: TRBV7-9
CDR3aa: CASSLLGQTNEKLFF

v_gene: TRBV2
CDR3aa: CASTRLVQNEQFF

v_gene: TRBV6-1
CDR3aa: CATQRGNNEQFF

v_gene: TRBV29-1
CDR3aa: CSVEGQGAETQYF

v_gene: TRBV12-2
CDR3aa: CASRAWTGPIHGYTF

v_gene: TRBV6-5
CDR3aa: CASSYIGNQPQHF